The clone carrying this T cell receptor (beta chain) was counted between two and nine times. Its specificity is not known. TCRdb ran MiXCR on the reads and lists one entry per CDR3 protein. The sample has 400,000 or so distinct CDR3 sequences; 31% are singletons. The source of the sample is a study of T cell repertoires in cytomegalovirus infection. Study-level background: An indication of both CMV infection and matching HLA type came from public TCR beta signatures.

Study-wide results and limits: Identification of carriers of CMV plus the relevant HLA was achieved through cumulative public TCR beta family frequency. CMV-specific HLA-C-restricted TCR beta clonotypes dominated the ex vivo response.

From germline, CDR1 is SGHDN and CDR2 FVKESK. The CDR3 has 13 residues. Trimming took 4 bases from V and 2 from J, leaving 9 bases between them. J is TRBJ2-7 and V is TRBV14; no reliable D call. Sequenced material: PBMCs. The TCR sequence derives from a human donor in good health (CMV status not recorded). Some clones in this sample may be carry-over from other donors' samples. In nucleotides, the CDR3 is TGTGCCAGCAGCCCATCTGAGACCTACGAGCAGTACTTC. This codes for CASSPSETYEQYF.